Listed below are T cell receptor beta chains from one sample, sequenced in a study of CD8 T cells in ankylosing spondylitis. TCRdb re-analysed the 5' RACE reads in MiXCR, keeping a single row per CDR3 protein. The table has some 140,000 distinct CDR3 sequences, about 6.7% seen once. Sequencing input: blood, either unsorted or a sorted T cell fraction (not recorded which). Receptors were obtained from a female donor with ankylosing spondylitis or in good health (not recorded which). Both conserved end residues are part of each CDR3. The D gene is left open where the match is weak. Size is stated for part of the rows, as once, few or many counts, or as a class when the clone is expanded.

d_gene	v_gene	abundance	j_gene	CDR3nt	CDR3aa
TRBD1	TRBV5-1	many	TRBJ1-5	TGCGCCAGCAGCCCAGGACAGGGAGAGCCCCAGCATTTT	CASSPGQGEPQHF
TRBD2	TRBV3-1	many	TRBJ2-2	TGTGCCAGCAGCCCGCGGACTAGCGGGGGTCCGAACACCGGGGAGCTGTTTTTT	CASSPRTSGGPNTGELFF
NA	TRBV12-3/TRBV12-4	many	TRBJ1-3	TGTGCCAGCAGTTTAGACGCTTCGGGGGGAAACACCATATATTTT	CASSLDASGGNTIYF
NA	TRBV5-8	few	TRBJ1-2	TGTGCCAGCAGCACGGGGACACACCCTAACTATGGCTACACCTTC	CASSTGTHPNYGYTF
TRBD2	TRBV4-2	many	TRBJ2-1	TGTGCCAGCAGCGCTGGGGAGCGGGGTACTGAGCAGTTCTTC	CASSAGERGTEQFF
NA	TRBV18	few	TRBJ2-7	TGTGCCAGCTCACCTAGAGTTGGCGAGCAGTACTTC	CASSPRVGEQYF
NA	TRBV7-2	many	TRBJ2-3	TGTGCCAGCAGCCCTTTTAGCACAGATACGCAGTATTTT	CASSPFSTDTQYF
NA	TRBV7-2	many	TRBJ2-7	TGTGCCAGCAGCTTAGATTCAGGGGCCTACGAGCAGTACTTC	CASSLDSGAYEQYF
NA	TRBV9	many	TRBJ2-1	TGTGCCAGCAGCCCCCGGACGGGGAACTCCTACAATGAGCAGTTCTTC	CASSPRTGNSYNEQFF
NA	TRBV28	few	TRBJ1-2	TGTGCCAGCAGTTCGCCCGCGGACAGCGCTTTTGGATATGGCTACACCTTC	CASSSPADSAFGYGYTF
NA	TRBV20-1	many	TRBJ1-2	TGCAGTGCTAACCTCCTCAATGGCTACACCTTC	CSANLLNGYTF
NA	TRBV5-1	many	TRBJ2-3	TGCGCCAGCACTCGGGGGGCCCGGGAAGATACGCAGTATTTT	CASTRGAREDTQYF
TRBD2	TRBV5-6	many	TRBJ2-1	TGTGCCAGCAGCTCAATCGGGACTAGCGGATACAATGAGCAGTTCTTC	CASSSIGTSGYNEQFF
NA	TRBV7-2	many	TRBJ2-7	TGTGCCAGCAGCTTATCCGGGACCCCACACGAGCAGTACTTC	CASSLSGTPHEQYF
TRBD2	TRBV5-1	NA	TRBJ2-3	TGCGCCAGCAGCCCGACTAGCGGGGGGCCTAGCACAGATACGCAGTATTTT	CASSPTSGGPSTDTQYF
NA	TRBV20-1	many	TRBJ1-2	TGCAGTGCTAGGCAGGGAAACTTGAACTATGGCTACACCTTC	CSARQGNLNYGYTF
NA	TRBV5-5	NA	TRBJ2-7	TGTGCCAGCAGCTTGGTGGAGGGTCCCCAACGGGACGAGCAGTACTTC	CASSLVEGPQRDEQYF
NA	TRBV3-1	many	TRBJ2-3	TGTGCCAGCAGCCAAGAGGGGCCGCCAGATACGCAGTATTTT	CASSQEGPPDTQYF
TRBD2	TRBV20-1	many	TRBJ2-3	TGCAGTGCTCATAAGACTAGCGGGGGAAGGAGCACAGATACGCAGTATTTT	CSAHKTSGGRSTDTQYF
NA	TRBV29-1	many	TRBJ2-7	TGCAGCGTTGGTCCGGGGGCGAGGGAGCAGTACTTC	CSVGPGAREQYF
TRBD1	TRBV5-1	many	TRBJ2-1	TGCGCCAGCAGCCCGCGGGACAGGTCATACAATGAGCAGTTCTTC	CASSPRDRSYNEQFF
TRBD1	TRBV2	many	TRBJ2-3	TGTGCCAGCAGCACGACAGGGGGCAACACAGATACGCAGTATTTT	CASSTTGGNTDTQYF
TRBD2	TRBV12-3/TRBV12-4	many	TRBJ2-2	TGTGCCAGCAGTTCTAGCGGGGGAAGGGGTACCGGGGAGCTGTTTTTT	CASSSSGGRGTGELFF
TRBD2	TRBV7-3	few	TRBJ2-5	TGTGCCAGCAGCTTTCAACCCCGGGACTACCAGTACTTC	CASSFQPRDYQYF